This is a list of T cell receptor beta chains from one sample in a study of a mutant IDH1 vaccine in newly diagnosed glioma. Libraries were prepared by immunoSEQ multiplex PCR; TCRdb keeps only in-frame clonotypes and omits some of them. The sample lists some 48,000 clones, around 78% occurring once. Antigens of these TCRs are unknown. Material: PBMCs, obtained from a glioma patient whose treatment included an IDH1 peptide vaccine. The receptors here all came from a woman aged 40-49 years with glioma. Both conserved end residues are part of each CDR3. D genes are given only for firm matches. Clone size is stated in some rows and not others, as once, few, many or a class when expanded.

DNA	CDR3	D	J	V	size
TGTGCCAGCAGTCCCGGGACTACCAGCGGAGATACGCAGTATTTT	CASSPGTTSGDTQYF	TRBD2	TRBJ2-3	TRBV6-6	-
TGTGCCGGCAACCGGAACACTGAAGCTTTCTTT	CAGNRNTEAFF	-	TRBJ1-1	TRBV30	-
TGTGCCAGCAGCTTAGACAGGGGCCCCTACGAGCAGTACTTC	CASSLDRGPYEQYF	-	TRBJ2-7	TRBV11-2	-
TGTGCCAGCAGCTCCTCCTCGCGGGGGCGCACAGATACGCAGTATTTT	CASSSSSRGRTDTQYF	-	TRBJ2-3	TRBV7-6	-
TGCGCCAGCAGCTTGGGACTAGCGGGGGGCGGGAGCACAGATACGCAGTATTTT	CASSLGLAGGGSTDTQYF	TRBD2	TRBJ2-3	TRBV5-1	-
TGTGCCAGCAGCTTGTATGCCTACAATGAGCAGTTCTTC	CASSLYAYNEQFF	-	TRBJ2-1	TRBV5-5	-
TGTGCCAGCAGCGTAGCTAAGGGCAGGGGGCTTCGCAATCAGCCCCAGCATTTT	CASSVAKGRGLRNQPQHF	TRBD1	TRBJ1-5	TRBV9	-
TGCGCCAGCAGCCAAGAGGATCGGGGGAGGAGCACCGGGGAGCTGTTTTTT	CASSQEDRGRSTGELFF	-	TRBJ2-2	TRBV4-3	-
TGTGCCAGTCAGACAGGGTGGAAGGGCTACACCTTC	CASQTGWKGYTF	TRBD1	TRBJ1-2	TRBV19	-
TGTGCCAGCAGTAGGGGGACAGGGCATAACTATGGCTACACCTTC	CASSRGTGHNYGYTF	TRBD1	TRBJ1-2	TRBV6-5	-
TGCAGCGTTTCCGACGGTATTAATCAGCCCCAGCATTTT	CSVSDGINQPQHF	-	TRBJ1-5	TRBV29-1	-
TGTGCCAGCAGTGATATAGGGCTAGAGTCCACGGAGACCCAGTACTTC	CASSDIGLESTETQYF	-	TRBJ2-5	TRBV6-1	once
TGCGCCAGCAGCCAACCGGGTGGTGAGCAGTTCTTC	CASSQPGGEQFF	-	TRBJ2-1	TRBV4-1	-
TGTGCCAGCAGCGCTTCCGGGACGAAATCCGAGCAGTACTTC	CASSASGTKSEQYF	-	TRBJ2-7	TRBV7-3	-
TGTGCCATCAGTAACACCATTAATGAGCAGTTCTTC	CAISNTINEQFF	-	TRBJ2-1	TRBV10-3	-
TGCGCCAGCAGCTTGGTGGGGACGCCCAGCTCTGGAAACACCATATATTTT	CASSLVGTPSSGNTIYF	-	TRBJ1-3	TRBV5-1	-
TGTGCCAGCAGCTGGGCAGGGGACACTGAAGCTTTCTTT	CASSWAGDTEAFF	-	TRBJ1-1	TRBV5-5	once
TGTGCCAGTAGTATAAAGGAGACAGGGGGCTGGAGGTACACTGAAGCTTTCTTT	CASSIKETGGWRYTEAFF	TRBD1	TRBJ1-1	TRBV19	-
TGTGCCAGCAGCGTAGGGGGGACAGGGGTTTCCTACGAGCAGTACTTC	CASSVGGTGVSYEQYF	TRBD1	TRBJ2-7	TRBV9	-
TGTGCCAGCAGCTCACTTGTGGGCCAAGGGGCGTACGAGCAGTACTTC	CASSSLVGQGAYEQYF	-	TRBJ2-7	TRBV11-2	-
TGTGCCAGCAGTGCGACACAAGGGCCCGGGACCCGGAATTCACCCCTCCACTTT	CASSATQGPGTRNSPLHF	-	TRBJ1-6	TRBV6-4	-
TGTGCCAGCAGCGTAAGGCTAGCGGGGGGTCCTTCCTACAATGAGCAGTTCTTC	CASSVRLAGGPSYNEQFF	TRBD2	TRBJ2-1	TRBV9	-
TGTGCCACCGGGTTAAGCGGTACACAAGAGACCCAGTACTTC	CATGLSGTQETQYF	-	TRBJ2-5	TRBV15	once